Sequencing of this T cell receptor beta chain was carried out in a study of immune evolution from preneoplasia to lung adenocarcinoma. Between about 2014 and 2018, patients underwent resection in Japan or China. Sequenced by immunoSEQ multiplex PCR; TCRdb stores in-frame clones only, minus some. The table includes some 5,200 clones, around 77% detected once. Whole-study findings and limits: Top clone frequencies peaked in normal lung, apparently declining through invasive adenocarcinoma.

The V gene lost 3 bases and the J gene lost 2 bases, with 12 bases spanning the gap. In germline, CDR1 is MGHRA, CDR2 YSYEKL. The CDR3 extends over 15 amino acids. Worth noting for this clone: Its antigen is undetermined.

Sequenced sample: FFPE normal lung tissue adjacent to the tumor. The chain links TRBV4-1 to TRBJ2-3; D possibly uses TRBD1 or TRBD2 (6 bases each). The TCR originated in a person aged 50-75 years with lung adenocarcinoma. The CDR3 sequence: CASSQGGLITDTQYF. Written as DNA, the CDR3 is TGCGCCAGCAGCCAGGGGGGCCTGATCACAGATACGCAGTATTTT.